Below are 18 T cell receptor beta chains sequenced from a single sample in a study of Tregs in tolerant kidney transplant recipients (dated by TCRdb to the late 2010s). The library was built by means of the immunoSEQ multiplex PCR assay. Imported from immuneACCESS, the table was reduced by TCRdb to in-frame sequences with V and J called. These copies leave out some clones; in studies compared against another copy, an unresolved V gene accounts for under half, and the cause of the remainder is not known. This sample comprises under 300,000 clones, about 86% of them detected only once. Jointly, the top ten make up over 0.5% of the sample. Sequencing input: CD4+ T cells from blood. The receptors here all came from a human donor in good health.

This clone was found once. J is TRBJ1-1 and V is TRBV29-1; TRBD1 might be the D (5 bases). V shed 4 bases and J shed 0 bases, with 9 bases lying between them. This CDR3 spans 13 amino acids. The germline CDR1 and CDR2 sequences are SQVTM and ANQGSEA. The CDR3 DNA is TGCAGCGTTGCGGGGGGGATGAACACTGAAGCTTTCTTT. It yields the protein CSVAGGMNTEAFF. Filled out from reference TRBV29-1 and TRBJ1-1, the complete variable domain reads SAVISQKPSRDICQRGTSLTIQCQVDSQVTMMFWYRQQPGQSLTLIATANQGSEATYESGFVIDKFPISRPNLTFSTLTVSNMSPEDSSIYLCSVAGGMNTEAFFGQGTRLTVV.

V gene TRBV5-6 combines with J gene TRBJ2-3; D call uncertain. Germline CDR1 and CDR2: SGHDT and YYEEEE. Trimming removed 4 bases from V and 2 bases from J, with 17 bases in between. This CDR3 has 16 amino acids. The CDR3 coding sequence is TGTGCCAGCAGCCTCAAGGCCCTTTCATACACAGATACGCAGTATTTT. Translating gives CASSLKALSYTDTQYF.

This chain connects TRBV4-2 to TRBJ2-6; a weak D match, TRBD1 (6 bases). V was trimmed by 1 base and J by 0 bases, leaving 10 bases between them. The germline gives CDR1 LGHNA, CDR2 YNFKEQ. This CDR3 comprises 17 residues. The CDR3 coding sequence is TGTGCCAGCAGCCAAGGTACAGGGAGCTCTGGGGCCAACGTCCTGACTTTC. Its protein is CASSQGTGSSGANVLTF.

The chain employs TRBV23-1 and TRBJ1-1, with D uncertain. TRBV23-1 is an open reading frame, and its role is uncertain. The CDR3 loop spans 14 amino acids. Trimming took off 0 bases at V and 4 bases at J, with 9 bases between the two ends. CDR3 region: CASSQSLTGTEAFF. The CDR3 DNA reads TGCGCCAGCAGTCAATCTCTTACGGGCACTGAAGCTTTCTTT.

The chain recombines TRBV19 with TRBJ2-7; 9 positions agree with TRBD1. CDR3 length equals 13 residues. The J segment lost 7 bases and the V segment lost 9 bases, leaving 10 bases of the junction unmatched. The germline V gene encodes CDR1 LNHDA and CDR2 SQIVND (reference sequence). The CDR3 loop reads CASQGTGRWEQYF. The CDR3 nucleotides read TGTGCCAGCCAGGGGACAGGGAGATGGGAGCAGTACTTC.

The CDR3 spells CASSPGRMNTEAFF. The CDR3 DNA reads as TGTGCCAGTAGTCCCGGACGGATGAACACTGAAGCTTTCTTT. The chain employs TRBV19 and TRBJ1-1; no clear D gene. V lost 5 bases to trimming and J lost 0 bases, with 10 bases between them. CDR3 length: 14 amino acids. Germline V lookup: CDR1 LNHDA, CDR2 SQIVND (reference sequence).

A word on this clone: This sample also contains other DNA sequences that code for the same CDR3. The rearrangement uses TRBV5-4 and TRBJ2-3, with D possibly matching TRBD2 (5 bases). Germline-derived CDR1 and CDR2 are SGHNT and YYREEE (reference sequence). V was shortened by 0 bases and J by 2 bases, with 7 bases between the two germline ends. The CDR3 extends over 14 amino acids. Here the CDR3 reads CASSLGTATDTQYF. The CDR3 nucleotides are TGTGCCAGCAGCTTGGGGACTGCCACAGATACGCAGTATTTT.

The CDR3 nucleotides are TGTGCCAGCAGTTTTTGGCAGGGTGATCAACCTTTTTATGGCTACACCTTC. This codes for CASSFWQGDQPFYGYTF. The rearrangement joins TRBV27 to TRBJ1-2, with D possibly matching TRBD1 (5 bases). Germline V CDR1 and CDR2: MNHEY, SMNVEV (reference sequence). The CDR3 is 17 residues long. Trimming cost V 3 bases and J 5 bases, with 22 bases left between them.

CDR3 sequence reads: CASSLVGGNLMNTEAFF. The CDR3 nucleotides are TGTGCCAGCAGCTTAGTCGGCGGAAATCTAATGAACACTGAAGCTTTCTTT. The chain links TRBV7-6 to TRBJ1-1; D remains unclear. The CDR3 consists of 17 residues. Germline CDR1 SGHVS, CDR2 FNYEAQ. V dropped 1 base and J dropped 0 bases, with 15 bases sitting between them.

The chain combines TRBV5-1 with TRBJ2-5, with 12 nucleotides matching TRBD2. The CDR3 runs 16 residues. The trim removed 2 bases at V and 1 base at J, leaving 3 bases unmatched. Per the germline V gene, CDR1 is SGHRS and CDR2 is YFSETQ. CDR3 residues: CASSLPSGGAQETQYF. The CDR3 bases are TGCGCCAGCAGCTTACCTAGCGGGGGGGCCCAAGAGACCCAGTACTTC.

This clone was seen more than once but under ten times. This CDR3 is CAISEGQRYGYTF. Here the CDR3 DNA reads TGTGCCATCAGCGAGGGCCAACGCTATGGCTACACCTTC. The chain uses TRBV10-3 and TRBJ1-2; the D is unclear. The CDR3 contains 13 residues. Trimming cost V 6 bases and J 4 bases, with 12 bases left between them. Germline assignment: CDR1 ENHRY and CDR2 SYGVKD.

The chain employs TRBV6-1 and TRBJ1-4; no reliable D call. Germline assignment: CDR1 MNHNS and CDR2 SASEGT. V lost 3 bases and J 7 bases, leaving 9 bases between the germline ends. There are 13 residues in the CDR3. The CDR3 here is CASSEEAGEKLFF. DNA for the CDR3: TGTGCCAGCAGTGAGGAAGCGGGTGAAAAACTGTTTTTT.

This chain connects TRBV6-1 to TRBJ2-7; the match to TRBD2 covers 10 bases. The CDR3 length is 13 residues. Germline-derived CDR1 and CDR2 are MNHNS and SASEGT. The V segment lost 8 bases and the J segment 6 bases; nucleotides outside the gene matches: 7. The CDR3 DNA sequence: TGTGCCAGCTCATTAGCGGGAGGTTCCGAGCAGTACTTC. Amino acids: CASSLAGGSEQYF.

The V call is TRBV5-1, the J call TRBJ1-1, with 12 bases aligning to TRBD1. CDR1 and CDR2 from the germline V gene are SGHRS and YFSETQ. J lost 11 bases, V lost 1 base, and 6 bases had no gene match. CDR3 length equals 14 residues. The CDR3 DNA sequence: TGCGCCAGCAGCTTGCCGGGACAGGGGGCCGGGGCTTTCTTT. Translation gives CASSLPGQGAGAFF.

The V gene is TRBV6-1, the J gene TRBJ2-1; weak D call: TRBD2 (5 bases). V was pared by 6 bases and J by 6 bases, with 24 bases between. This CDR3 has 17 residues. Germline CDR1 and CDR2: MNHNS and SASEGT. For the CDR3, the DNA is TGTGCCAGCAGCGAACGGCCGGGGTTGGAGCGGACCAATGAGCAGTTCTTC. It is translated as CASSERPGLERTNEQFF.

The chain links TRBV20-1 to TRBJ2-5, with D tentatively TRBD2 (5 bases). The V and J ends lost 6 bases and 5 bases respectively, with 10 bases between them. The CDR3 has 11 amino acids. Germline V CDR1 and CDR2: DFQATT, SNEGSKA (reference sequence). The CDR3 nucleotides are TGCAGTGCGGGCCGAGGGGAGACCCAGTACTTC. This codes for CSAGRGETQYF.

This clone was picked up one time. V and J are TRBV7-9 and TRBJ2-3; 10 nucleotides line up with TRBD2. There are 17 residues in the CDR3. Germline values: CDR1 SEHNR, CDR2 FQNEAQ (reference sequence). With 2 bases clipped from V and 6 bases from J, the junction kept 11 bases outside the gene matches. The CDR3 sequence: CASSLPRAGGPVDTQYF. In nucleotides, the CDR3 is TGTGCCAGCAGCTTACCGAGAGCGGGAGGGCCGGTTGATACGCAGTATTTT. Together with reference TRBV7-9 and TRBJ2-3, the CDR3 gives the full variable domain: DTGVSQNPRHKITKRGQNVTFRCDPISEHNRLYWYRQTLGQGPEFLTYFQNEAQLEKSRLLSDRFSAERPKGSFSTLEIQRTEQGDSAMYLCASSLPRAGGPVDTQYFGPGTRLTVL.

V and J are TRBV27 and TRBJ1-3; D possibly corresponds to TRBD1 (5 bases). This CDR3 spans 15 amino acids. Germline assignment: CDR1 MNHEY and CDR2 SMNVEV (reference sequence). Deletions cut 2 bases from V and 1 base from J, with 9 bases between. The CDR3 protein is CASSLGQGSGNTIYF. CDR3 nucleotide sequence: TGTGCCAGCAGTTTAGGTCAGGGATCTGGAAACACCATATATTTT.